Following are 31 T cell receptor beta chains from one sample sequenced in a study of massively parallel sequencing of T cell beta chains. TCRdb re-analysed the 5' RACE reads in MiXCR, keeping a single row per CDR3 protein. This table holds over 4,000 distinct CDR3 sequences, around 40% found once. Sequenced sample: commercial RNA from peripheral blood pooled from many donors. These receptors came from a pool of human donors in good health; the sample was commercial RNA pooled from many donors.

The chain links TRBV3-1 to TRBJ2-2, with unresolved D. The CDR3 totals 11 residues. Trimming removed 6 bases at V and 7 bases at J, with 6 bases between. Germline V gene lookup returns CDR1 LGHDT and CDR2 YNNKEL (reference sequence). CDR3 DNA: TGTGCCAGCAGTTTCCGCGGGGAGCTGTTTTTT. Residues: CASSFRGELFF.

The genes are TRBV20-1 and TRBJ1-1, with 9 bases fitting TRBD1. With 3 bases clipped from V and 1 base from J, the junction kept 6 bases outside the gene matches. CDR1 is DFQATT, CDR2 SNEGSKA, per germline (reference sequence). The CDR3 runs 15 residues. In DNA form, the CDR3 reads TGCAGTGCTAGTGGGGACAGGGCACGGAACACTGAAGCTTTCTTT. Translated, it gives CSASGDRARNTEAFF.

The chain links TRBV4-2 to TRBJ2-5; D is perhaps TRBD1 or TRBD2 (5 bases each). CDR1 LGHNA and CDR2 YNFKEQ come from the germline V gene. CDR3 size: 13 residues. The V end was cut by 4 bases, the J end by 7 bases, with 13 bases between. The CDR3 DNA sequence: TGTGCCAGCAGCCCACGGGACCCCGGGACCCAGTACTTC. Its translation: CASSPRDPGTQYF.

This clonotype appeared a few times. The rearrangement uses TRBV20-1 and TRBJ2-1; D is unclear. Germline V CDR1 and CDR2: DFQATT, SNEGSKA (reference sequence). This CDR3 contains 11 residues. The V and J ends lost 3 bases and 8 bases respectively, with 8 bases between them. The CDR3 is CSASWGDEQFF. CDR3 bases: TGCAGTGCTAGTTGGGGTGATGAGCAGTTCTTC.

This clonotype was observed a few times. The chain carries TRBV3-1 and TRBJ2-5; D unclear. The CDR3 contains 11 residues. Germline V gene sequence: CDR1 LGHDT, CDR2 YNNKEL (reference sequence). With 2 bases removed from V and 4 bases from J, the gap between germline ends came to 2 bases. For the CDR3, the DNA is TGTGCCAGCAGCCAAATAGAGACCCAGTACTTC. Residues: CASSQIETQYF.

This clonotype came up a few times. The V gene is TRBV2, the J gene TRBJ2-7, with D tentatively TRBD1 (5 bases). The CDR3 runs to 14 residues. V was shortened by 4 bases and J by 6 bases, with 16 bases between the two germline ends. Germline values: CDR1 SNHLY, CDR2 FYNNEI. The DNA for the CDR3 is TGTGCCAGCAGTGCCCCCCTAGACAGTCCCGAGCAGTACTTC. The encoded protein is CASSAPLDSPEQYF.

This clonotype was detected only a few times. The V call is TRBV10-3, the J call TRBJ2-7; D not certain. CDR1 is ENHRY, CDR2 SYGVKD, per germline. This CDR3 contains 11 residues. The V end lost 1 base, the J end lost 7 bases, and 5 bases lay between the germline ends. Here the CDR3 DNA reads TGTGCCATCAGTGAGTGGGGTGAGCAGTACTTC. This codes for CAISEWGEQYF.

V and J are TRBV29-1 and TRBJ2-7; TRBD1 is a possible D gene (5 bases). Germline lookup yields CDR1 SQVTM and CDR2 ANQGSEA. The V end was cut by 4 bases, the J end by 3 bases, with 16 bases between. There are 14 residues in the CDR3. The CDR3 here is CSVGQVQGIYEQYF. In DNA, the CDR3 is TGCAGCGTTGGTCAGGTCCAGGGAATCTACGAGCAGTACTTC.

The chain carries TRBV12-1 and TRBJ2-1; the DNA was not used to check the table's D call, TRBD2. TRBV12-1 is given as a pseudogene. The CDR3 runs to 15 residues. The CDR3 DNA follows: TGTGCCAGCAGCTACGCGGCTAGCGGGAGCAATGAGCAGTTCTTC. As protein: CASSYAASGSNEQFF.

The rearrangement links TRBV5-4 to TRBJ1-5, with D possibly TRBD1 on 5 matching bases. Germline CDR1 reads SGHNT; CDR2 reads YYREEE (reference sequence). V was cut by 2 bases and J by 7 bases, with 10 bases left in between. The CDR3 totals 13 residues. The CDR3 spells CASSFGAGQPQHF. The CDR3 DNA sequence: TGTGCCAGCAGCTTTGGGGCGGGACAGCCCCAGCATTTT.

The chain combines TRBV29-1 with TRBJ2-1; no clear D. Germline V gene data show CDR1 as SQVTM and CDR2 as ANQGSEA. The CDR3 runs 12 residues. V lost 4 bases to trimming and J lost 3 bases, with 7 bases between them. The CDR3 reads CSVGNFYNEQFF. The CDR3 DNA reads as TGCAGCGTTGGGAATTTCTACAATGAGCAGTTCTTC.

This clonotype has a handful of counts. CDR3 region: CASSRLNTEAFF. The CDR3 DNA sequence: TGTGCCAGCAGCCGATTGAACACTGAAGCTTTCTTT. The chain is built from TRBV3-1 and TRBJ1-1, with unresolved D. The CDR3 contains 12 residues. V was trimmed by 4 bases and J by 0 bases, leaving 3 bases between them. CDR1 is LGHDT, CDR2 YNNKEL, per germline (reference sequence). Together with reference TRBV3-1 and TRBJ1-1, the CDR3 gives the full variable domain: DTAVSQTPKYLVTQMGNDKSIKCEQNLGHDTMYWYKQDSKKFLKIMFSYNNKELIINETVPNRFSPKSPDKAHLNLHINSLELGDSAVYFCASSRLNTEAFFGQGTRLTVV.

This chain joins TRBV29-1 and TRBJ2-1, with D uncertain. CDR3 length equals 11 residues. Germline loops: CDR1 SQVTM, CDR2 ANQGSEA. V was trimmed by 4 bases and J by 8 bases, leaving 9 bases between them. CDR3 nucleotides: TGCAGCGTTGGGGCGCAGGATGAGCAGTTCTTC. Amino acid sequence: CSVGAQDEQFF.

The chain carries TRBV11-1 and TRBJ2-1, with D perhaps matching TRBD2 (6 bases). The germline V gene has CDR1 SGHAT and CDR2 FQDESV (reference sequence). The CDR3 has 15 residues. V was clipped by 0 bases and J by 4 bases, with 10 bases between them. The CDR3 region is CASSLAGREYNEQFF. For the CDR3, the DNA is TGTGCCAGCAGCTTAGCAGGGCGGGAATACAATGAGCAGTTCTTC.

This clonotype was detected a few times. The rearrangement uses TRBV7-1 and TRBJ1-1, with a tentative D call TRBD1 (6 bases). TRBV7-1 is reported as an ORF; its role is uncertain. This CDR3 has 13 amino acids. Trimming removed 2 bases from V and 7 bases from J, with 11 bases in between. The CDR3 region is CASSSQGKVEAFF. CDR3 nucleotide sequence: TGTGCCAGCAGCTCACAGGGGAAGGTTGAAGCTTTCTTT.

The J gene is TRBJ2-5, the V gene TRBV29-1, with D hard to call. Germline V gene data show CDR1 as SQVTM and CDR2 as ANQGSEA. Deletions cut 5 bases from V and 1 base from J, with 8 bases between. The CDR3 covers 12 residues. DNA for the CDR3: TGCAGCGTTTCGGCAGCCCAAGAGACCCAGTACTTC. It encodes CSVSAAQETQYF.

In its sample, this clonotype was seen a few times. This chain links TRBV5-1 with TRBJ2-7, with 8 positions matching TRBD2. J was trimmed by 6 bases and V by 6 bases; bases with no gene match: 8. The CDR3 spans 13 residues. Germline V gene data show CDR1 as SGHRS and CDR2 as YFSETQ. This CDR3 is CASNWRGAGEQYF. In DNA form, the CDR3 reads TGCGCCAGCAATTGGCGGGGGGCTGGCGAGCAGTACTTC.

The chain couples TRBV5-2 to TRBJ1-1. TRBV5-2 is a documented pseudogene. There are 16 residues in the CDR3. The CDR3 region is CASNLGVTDQNTEAFF. The CDR3 DNA reads TGTGCCAGCAACTTGGGGGTTACAGACCAGAACACTGAAGCTTTCTTT.

The genes are TRBV15 and TRBJ1-2; D unresolved. This CDR3 is built from 12 residues. Trimming stripped 2 bases from V and 8 bases from J, with 9 bases between. CDR1 and CDR2 from the germline V gene are LNHNV and YYDKDF (reference sequence). CDR3 nucleotide sequence: TGTGCCACCAGCAGATCTGTGTCGGGCTACACCTTC. This translates into CATSRSVSGYTF.

By sample share, this clonotype is medium-sized. The CDR3 DNA is TGCAGTGCTACCGGGTTCCAAGAGACCCAGTACTTC. It is translated as CSATGFQETQYF. The chain uses TRBV20-1 and TRBJ2-5; D remains unclear. V lost 4 bases and J lost 1, with 7 bases in between. The CDR3 spans 12 residues. Germline V CDR1 and CDR2: DFQATT, SNEGSKA (reference sequence).

The CDR3 spells CASRVDRTTEAFF. Here the CDR3 DNA reads TGTGCCAGCAGGGTAGACAGGACCACTGAAGCTTTCTTT. The chain has TRBV6-2 or TRBV6-3 and TRBJ1-1, with D maybe TRBD1 (6 bases). Germline CDR1 and CDR2: MNHEY and SVGEGT. This CDR3 comprises 13 residues. Trimming left V 6 bases short and J 4 bases short, with 12 bases between.

This chain connects TRBV10-3 to TRBJ1-1; 9 bases line up with TRBD1. Trimming removed 5 bases from V and 3 bases from J; junction bases left unmatched: 4. The CDR3 spans 14 residues. The germline CDR1 and CDR2 sequences are ENHRY and SYGVKD. The CDR3 protein is CAISRQGGDTEAFF. The CDR3 bases are TGTGCCATCAGTCGACAGGGGGGGGACACTGAAGCTTTCTTT.

This clonotype was found a few times. V and J are TRBV20-1 and TRBJ2-7; 11 bases agree with TRBD2. With 4 bases clipped from V and 6 bases from J, the junction kept 5 bases outside the gene matches. CDR3 length: 13 residues. CDR1 is DFQATT and CDR2 is SNEGSKA in the germline V gene (reference sequence). The CDR3 is CSANGLAGVEQYF. DNA for the CDR3: TGCAGTGCTAACGGACTAGCGGGTGTCGAGCAGTACTTC.

This rearrangement joins TRBV21-1 to TRBJ2-1. TRBV21-1 is termed a pseudogene. The CDR3 runs to 14 residues. DNA for the CDR3: TGTGCCAGCAGCAAGTCTGCCCAACCCAATGAGCAGTTCTTC. Amino acid sequence: CASSKSAQPNEQFF.

The chain combines TRBV28 with TRBJ2-7; D is undetermined. The CDR3 spans 12 residues. From germline, CDR1 is MDHEN and CDR2 SYDVKM. Trimming took 4 bases from V and 3 from J, leaving 7 bases between them. The DNA of the CDR3 is TGTGCCAGCAGTTGGGTGGGCTACGAGCAGTACTTC. The encoded protein is CASSWVGYEQYF. Combining the CDR3 with reference TRBV28 and TRBJ2-7 gives the whole variable domain DVKVTQSSRYLVKRTGEKVFLECVQDMDHENMFWYRQDPGLGLRLIYFSYDVKMKEKGDIPEGYSVSREKKERFSLILESASTNQTSMYLCASSWVGYEQYFGPGTRLTVT.

The chain employs TRBV7-1 and TRBJ2-1; possibly TRBD2 for D (7 bases). TRBV7-1 is sorted into the ORF group, with uncertain function. This CDR3 comprises 14 residues. Trimming shortened V by 3 bases and J by 5 bases, and 11 bases separated the two germline ends. The CDR3 DNA reads TGTGCCAGCAGCTCCCGGGGGGCCAACAATGAGCAGTTCTTC. Its translation is CASSSRGANNEQFF.

The table lists this clonotype with a few counts. The chain couples TRBV29-1 to TRBJ1-4; D gene ambiguous. Germline lookup yields CDR1 SQVTM and CDR2 ANQGSEA. This CDR3 has 11 amino acids. V lost 4 bases and J 7 bases, leaving 7 bases between the germline ends. CDR3 sequence (DNA): TGCAGCGTTGCCTTAGGTGAAAAACTGTTTTTT. It codes for CSVALGEKLFF.

This clonotype has a handful of counts. V usage is TRBV6-2 or TRBV6-3 and J usage is TRBJ2-7, with D hard to call. Germline V gene sequence: CDR1 MNHEY, CDR2 SVGEGT. Trimming stripped 6 bases from V and 3 bases from J, with 9 bases between. The CDR3 has 12 residues. CDR3 sequence: CASRGNSYEQYF. For the CDR3, the DNA is TGTGCCAGCAGAGGGAACAGCTACGAGCAGTACTTC.

The chain joins TRBV4-2 to TRBJ2-3; unclear D gene. V was cut by 3 bases and J by 2 bases, with 12 bases left in between. Germline assignment: CDR1 LGHNA and CDR2 YNFKEQ. This CDR3 has 15 amino acids. CDR3 nucleotide sequence: TGTGCCAGCAGCCAGTCCTCCGCTCCCACAGATACGCAGTATTTT. Translated, it gives CASSQSSAPTDTQYF.

V usage is TRBV28 and J usage is TRBJ2-5; TRBD2 is a possible D gene (7 bases). The length of the CDR3 is 13 residues. In germline, CDR1 is MDHEN, CDR2 SYDVKM. Trimming stripped 7 bases from V and 5 bases from J, with 14 bases between. The CDR3 protein is CASNGGLVETQYF. The CDR3 DNA follows: TGTGCCAGCAACGGGGGGCTCGTTGAGACCCAGTACTTC.

This clonotype turned up a few times. The rearrangement uses TRBV7-2 and TRBJ1-4; no firm D call. V was pared by 3 bases and J by 5 bases, with 13 bases between. This CDR3 has 15 amino acids. From germline, CDR1 is SGHTA and CDR2 FQGNSA. DNA of the CDR3: TGTGCCAGCAGCTTTGACGGGTTGAAGAATGAAAAACTGTTTTTT. This sequence encodes CASSFDGLKNEKLFF.